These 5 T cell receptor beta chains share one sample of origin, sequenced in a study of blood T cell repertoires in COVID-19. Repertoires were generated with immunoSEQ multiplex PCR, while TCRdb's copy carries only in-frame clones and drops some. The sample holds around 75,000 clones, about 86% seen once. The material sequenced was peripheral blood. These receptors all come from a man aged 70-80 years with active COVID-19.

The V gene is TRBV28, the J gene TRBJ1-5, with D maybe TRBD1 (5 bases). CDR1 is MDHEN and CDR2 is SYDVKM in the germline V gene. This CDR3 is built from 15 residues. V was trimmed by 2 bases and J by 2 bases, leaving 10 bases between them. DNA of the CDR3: TGTGCCAGCAGTTTAGGCGGACATGGCAATCAGCCCCAGCATTTT. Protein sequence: CASSLGGHGNQPQHF.

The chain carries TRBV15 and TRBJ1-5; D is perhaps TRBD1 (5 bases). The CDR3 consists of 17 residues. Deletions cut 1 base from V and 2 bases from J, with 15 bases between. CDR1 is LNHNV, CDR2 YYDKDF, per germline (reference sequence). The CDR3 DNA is TGTGCCACCAGCAGAGGTTGGGAGGGGTTGGGCAATCAGCCCCAGCATTTT. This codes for CATSRGWEGLGNQPQHF.

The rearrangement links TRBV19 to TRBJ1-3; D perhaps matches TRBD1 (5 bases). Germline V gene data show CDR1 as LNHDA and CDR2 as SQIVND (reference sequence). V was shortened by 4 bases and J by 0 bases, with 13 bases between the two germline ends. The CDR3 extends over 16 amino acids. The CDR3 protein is CASSKGARSSGNTIYF. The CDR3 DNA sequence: TGTGCCAGTAGTAAAGGGGCCCGAAGCTCTGGAAACACCATATATTTT.

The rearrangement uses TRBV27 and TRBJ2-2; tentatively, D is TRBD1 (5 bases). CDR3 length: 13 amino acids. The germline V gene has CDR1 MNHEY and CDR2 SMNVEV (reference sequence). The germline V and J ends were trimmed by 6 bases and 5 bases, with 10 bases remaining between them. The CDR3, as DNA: TGTGCCAGCAGCCCCAGGGCGACCGGGGAGCTGTTTTTT. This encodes CASSPRATGELFF.

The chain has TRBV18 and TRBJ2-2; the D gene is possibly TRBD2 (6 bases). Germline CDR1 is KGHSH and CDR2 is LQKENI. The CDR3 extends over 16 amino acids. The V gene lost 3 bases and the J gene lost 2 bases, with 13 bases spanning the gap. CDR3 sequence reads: CASSPIKGGNTGELFF. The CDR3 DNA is TGTGCCAGCTCACCGATAAAGGGAGGAAACACCGGGGAGCTGTTTTTT.